One sample yielded the 18 T cell receptor beta chains listed below, sequenced in a study of cytomegalovirus exposure and HLA in healthy donors. With 60 Vbeta and 13 Jbeta primers, the PCR was carried out. Sequencing used immunoSEQ multiplex PCR; TCRdb keeps in-frame clones, though not all of them. The clone table shows some 140,000 clones, with the ten largest holding 2%. Sequenced material: PBMCs. The receptors shown here come from a woman aged 55-75 years in good health and CMV-seronegative.

V is TRBV4-1 and J is TRBJ2-7; 7 nucleotides align to TRBD2. This CDR3 spans 15 amino acids. V was pared by 0 bases and J by 3 bases, with 5 bases of the junction left unmatched. CDR1 is MGHRA, CDR2 YSYEKL, per germline. CDR3 in amino acids: CASSQDVLAVYEQYF. In nucleotides, the CDR3 is TGCGCCAGCAGCCAAGATGTGCTAGCGGTCTACGAGCAGTACTTC.

The chain carries TRBV15 and TRBJ1-5; TRBD1 matches 8 bases. This CDR3 comprises 15 residues. From germline, CDR1 is LNHNV and CDR2 YYDKDF (reference sequence). The J segment lost 2 bases and the V segment lost 2 bases, leaving 2 bases of the junction unmatched. CDR3 region: CATSRMTGGNQPQHF. The CDR3 region has the DNA TGTGCCACCAGCAGAATGACAGGGGGCAATCAGCCCCAGCATTTT.

The V gene is TRBV30, the J gene TRBJ1-6; TRBD1 matches at 8 bases. With 5 bases clipped from V and 5 bases from J, the junction kept 8 bases outside the gene matches. Per germline, CDR1 GTSNPN and CDR2 SVGIG (reference sequence). The CDR3 length is 15 residues. CDR3 amino acids: CAWLGPGQDNSPLHF. The CDR3 nucleotides are TGTGCCTGGCTGGGACCGGGACAGGATAATTCACCCCTCCACTTT.

The chain couples TRBV14 to TRBJ1-2; 7 bases map to TRBD1. The CDR3 consists of 13 residues. The ends lost 1 base at V and 6 bases at J; junction bases unmatched: 2. The V gene's germline CDR1 is SGHDN and CDR2 FVKESK. The CDR3 sequence is CASSQAQGDGYTF. DNA of the CDR3: TGTGCCAGCAGCCAAGCGCAGGGGGATGGCTACACCTTC.

The gene calls are TRBV29-1 and TRBJ1-2; 10 bases are a match to TRBD1. V shed 5 bases, J shed 0 bases, and the junction held 9 bases outside the gene matches. The CDR3 runs to 16 residues. Germline V gene sequence: CDR1 SQVTM, CDR2 ANQGSEA. The chain's CDR3 is CSVPRTGGNSNYGYTF. The CDR3 DNA sequence: TGCAGCGTTCCCCGGACAGGGGGGAATTCTAACTATGGCTACACCTTC.

V gene TRBV19 combines with J gene TRBJ1-5, with 11 bases identical to TRBD1. The ends lost 8 bases at V and 5 bases at J; junction bases unmatched: 5. Germline values: CDR1 LNHDA, CDR2 SQIVND (reference sequence). The CDR3 is 14 amino acids. CDR3 nucleotide sequence: TGTGCCAGTGCGGGACAGGGGGTTTATCAGCCCCAGCATTTT. Its translation is CASAGQGVYQPQHF.

About this clone itself: The sample contains more than one DNA sequence encoding this CDR3. The V gene is TRBV5-1, the J gene TRBJ1-4; D might be TRBD1 (5 bases). In germline, CDR1 is SGHRS, CDR2 YFSETQ. Deletions cut 2 bases from V and 3 bases from J, with 8 bases between. The CDR3 spans 14 residues. This CDR3 is CASSFGGSNEKLFF. The CDR3 DNA is TGCGCCAGCAGCTTCGGGGGGTCTAATGAAAAACTGTTTTTT.

The J gene is TRBJ1-2, the V gene TRBV18, with 7 bases lining up with TRBD1. J gave up 7 bases and V 3 bases, and 11 bases lay outside the gene matches. This CDR3 has 15 amino acids. The V gene's germline CDR1 is KGHSH and CDR2 LQKENI. CDR3 nucleotides: TGTGCCAGCTCACCTCCGACGGACAGGTGGGGTGGCTACACCTTC. This gives the protein CASSPPTDRWGGYTF.

The chain is built from TRBV2 and TRBJ2-7; 11 bases fit TRBD2. V lost 1 base to trimming and J lost 2 bases; unmatched junction nucleotides: 1. Germline CDR1 SNHLY, CDR2 FYNNEI. The CDR3 covers 15 residues. The CDR3 loop reads CASSEEGLAAYEQYF. The CDR3 DNA sequence: TGTGCCAGCAGTGAAGAGGGACTAGCGGCCTACGAGCAGTACTTC.

V gene TRBV28 combines with J gene TRBJ1-5; D gene ambiguous. Looked up from germline, CDR1 is MDHEN and CDR2 is SYDVKM. This CDR3 spans 15 amino acids. V was cut by 6 bases and J by 4 bases, with 16 bases left in between. The CDR3 loop reads CASRSGQSLNQPQHF. The CDR3 bases are TGTGCCAGCAGGTCTGGCCAGTCCCTGAATCAGCCCCAGCATTTT.

This chain connects TRBV7-9 to TRBJ2-7, with a weak D call TRBD1 (6 bases). V was trimmed by 2 bases and J by 0 bases, leaving 14 bases between them. CDR1 and CDR2 from the germline V gene are SEHNR and FQNEAQ (reference sequence). The CDR3 contains 16 residues. The CDR3 DNA reads TGTGCCAGCAGCTTATCACCGGGACACAGCTCCTACGAGCAGTACTTC. Translated: CASSLSPGHSSYEQYF.

The V gene is TRBV2, the J gene TRBJ1-3; a weak D match, TRBD1 (6 bases). CDR1 and CDR2 from the germline V gene are SNHLY and FYNNEI. V lost 4 bases and J 6 bases, leaving 16 bases between the germline ends. This CDR3 has 15 residues. CDR3 in amino acids: CASSGGGALVNTIYF. The CDR3 nucleotides are TGTGCCAGCAGTGGAGGGGGGGCGCTAGTAAACACCATATATTTT.

The V call is TRBV28, the J call TRBJ2-5; D gene uncertain. The CDR3 covers 12 residues. Trimming stripped 4 bases from V and 2 bases from J, with 5 bases between. The germline CDR1 and CDR2 sequences are MDHEN and SYDVKM. This chain's CDR3 is CASSSGQETQYF. The CDR3 DNA reads as TGTGCCAGCAGTTCAGGTCAAGAGACCCAGTACTTC.

V usage is TRBV4-1 and J usage is TRBJ2-6, with 9 positions matching TRBD1. CDR1 and CDR2 (germline): MGHRA, YSYEKL. The CDR3 extends over 18 amino acids. The J segment lost 0 bases and the V segment lost 4 bases, leaving 7 bases of the junction unmatched. In nucleotides, the CDR3 is TGCGCCAGCAGCCCCGGACAGGGGCCCTTCTCTGGGGCCAACGTCCTGACTTTC. As protein: CASSPGQGPFSGANVLTF.

This chain joins TRBV2 and TRBJ1-1; 9 positions agree with TRBD1. This CDR3 is built from 13 residues. The germline V gene has CDR1 SNHLY and CDR2 FYNNEI. V lost 6 bases, J lost 5 bases, and 4 bases stayed unmatched. The CDR3 bases are TGTGCCAGCAGGTACAGGGGGCAGACTGAAGCTTTCTTT. It specifies CASRYRGQTEAFF.

This chain connects TRBV9 to TRBJ2-1; possible D gene TRBD2, 7 bases. The CDR3 runs to 14 residues. CDR1 is SGDLS, CDR2 YYNGEE, per germline. Trimming pared 4 bases from V and 10 bases from J, leaving 18 bases between. CDR3 nucleotides: TGTGCCAGCAGCTCCTCCCACGGGGGGACAGAGCAGTTCTTC. It codes for CASSSSHGGTEQFF.

The chain employs TRBV5-5 and TRBJ1-3, with no clear D. Germline V lookup: CDR1 SGHKS, CDR2 YYEKEE (reference sequence). The CDR3 sequence is 16 residues long. Between the trimmed V and J ends, which lost 2 bases and 3 bases, there was a span of 15 bases. CDR3 protein: CASSLSPGGDGNTIYF. CDR3 sequence (DNA): TGTGCCAGCAGCTTATCCCCCGGAGGAGATGGAAACACCATATATTTT.

V gene TRBV6-1 combines with J gene TRBJ2-7; tentative D call: TRBD2 (5 bases). The V and J ends lost 6 bases and 2 bases respectively, with 17 bases between them. CDR3 size: 15 residues. In germline, CDR1 is MNHNS, CDR2 SASEGT. The CDR3 DNA reads TGTGCCAGCAGCCGGGTGGCGGGTGCTACCTACGAGCAGTACTTC. This codes for CASSRVAGATYEQYF.